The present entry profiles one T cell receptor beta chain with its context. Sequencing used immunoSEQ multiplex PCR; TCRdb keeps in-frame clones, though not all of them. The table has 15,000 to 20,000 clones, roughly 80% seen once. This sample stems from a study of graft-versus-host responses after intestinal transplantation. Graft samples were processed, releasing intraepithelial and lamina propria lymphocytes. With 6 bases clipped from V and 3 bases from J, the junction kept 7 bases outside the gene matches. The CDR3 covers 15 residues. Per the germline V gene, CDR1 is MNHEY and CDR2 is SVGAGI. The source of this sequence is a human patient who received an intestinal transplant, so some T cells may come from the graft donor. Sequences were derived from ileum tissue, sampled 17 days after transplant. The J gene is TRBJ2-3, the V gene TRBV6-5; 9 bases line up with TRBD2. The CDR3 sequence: CASSQTSGVTDTQYF. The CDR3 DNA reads TGTGCCAGCAGCCAGACTAGCGGCGTTACAGATACGCAGTATTTT.